This TCR beta chain is drawn from a study of patients and donors after allogeneic stem cell transplantation. TCRdb re-called the RT-PCR reads with MiXCR, one entry per CDR3 protein. This table holds about 74,000 distinct CDR3 sequences, about a quarter found once. The CDR3 length is 15 residues. Germline V gives CDR1 SGDLS, CDR2 YYNGEE. J gave up 4 bases and V 0 bases, and 0 bases lay outside the gene matches. The sample comprised blood, either unsorted or a sorted T cell fraction (not recorded which). The receptor was derived from a human donor who was either an allogeneic HSCT recipient or a stem cell or donor lymphocyte infusion donor (not recorded which). It is not recorded whose cells these are; they may come from a transplant donor. The V and J genes are TRBV9 and TRBJ2-2; the match to TRBD2 covers 10 bases. CDR3 nucleotide sequence: TGTGCCAGCAGCGTAGGGACTAGCGGCACCGGGGAGCTGTTTTTT. Protein: CASSVGTSGTGELFF.